These T cell receptor beta chains were read from a single sample in a study of cytomegalovirus exposure and HLA in healthy donors. The repertoire was sequenced with immunoSEQ multiplex PCR; TCRdb's copy has only in-frame clones and lacks some. Of over 100,000 clones listed, around 79% are singletons. The sample was PBMCs. The receptor set was obtained from a man aged 60 to 75 in good health and CMV-seropositive. The CDR3 runs from the conserved cysteine through the conserved F or W. The D gene is left open where the match is weak. Not every row has a clone size; where given, it reads once, few, many or a size class.

>TRBV7-2|TRBJ2-1|.|18|TRBD1
TGTGCCAGCAGCCGCCCTGAATCTCGACAGGGGGCTCGGAATGAGCAGTTCTTC
CASSRPESRQGARNEQFF
>TRBV11-2|TRBJ2-3|.|18|TRBD2
TGTGCCAGCAGCCCCCCTATGACGAGACTAGCTAGCACAGATACGCAGTATTTT
CASSPPMTRLASTDTQYF
>TRBV4-1|TRBJ2-7|.|14|.
TGCGCCAGCAGCCAAGTCGGGGTCTCCTACGAGCAGTACTTC
CASSQVGVSYEQYF
>TRBV7-2|TRBJ2-7|.|10|.
TGTGCCAGCAGCGGACGGGGGCAGTACTTC
CASSGRGQYF
>TRBV19|TRBJ2-5|.|14|.
TGTGCCAGTAGTATAGCGACAGCCCAAGAGACCCAGTACTTC
CASSIATAQETQYF
>TRBV11-2|TRBJ2-7|.|16|TRBD2
TGTGCCAGCAGCTTAAGAGTAACTAGCGGGGTCTACGAGCAGTACTTC
CASSLRVTSGVYEQYF
>TRBV10-3|TRBJ2-1|.|12|.
TGTGCCATCAGTGATAGGACAAATGAGCAGTTCTTC
CAISDRTNEQFF
>TRBV27|TRBJ2-7|.|13|.
TGTGCCAGCAGTTTACGCGGTTACTACGAGCAGTACTTC
CASSLRGYYEQYF
>TRBV7-2|TRBJ2-7|once|15|TRBD2
TGTGCCAGCAGCTCCCTCAGACTAGCCCCCTACGAGCAGTACTTC
CASSSLRLAPYEQYF
>TRBV5-1|TRBJ2-5|few|15|TRBD2
TGCGCCAGCAGCTCAGGGACTAGCCCTGAGGAGACCCAGTACTTC
CASSSGTSPEETQYF
>TRBV5-1|TRBJ2-7|.|16|TRBD1
TGCGCCAGCAGCTCCGGGACAGGGGGGCAGTCCTACGAGCAGTACTTC
CASSSGTGGQSYEQYF
>TRBV7-6|TRBJ2-6|.|18|TRBD1
TGTGCCAGCAGCTTAGCGTTCCAGGGGGCGGATGGGGCCAACGTCCTGACTTTC
CASSLAFQGADGANVLTF
>TRBV10-2|TRBJ2-7|few|12|.
TGCGCCAGCGGGGGGTTATCCTACGAGCAGTACTTC
CASGGLSYEQYF
>TRBV29-1|TRBJ2-1|.|12|.
TGCAGCGTGGGCAAGGGGAACAATGAGCAGTTCTTC
CSVGKGNNEQFF
>TRBV19|TRBJ1-1|.|13|TRBD1
TGTGCCAGTGGACAGGGGGCGAGGGATGAAGCTTTCTTT
CASGQGARDEAFF
>TRBV7-9|TRBJ2-7|.|18|TRBD1
TGTGCCAGCAGCCCAAGGCCACAGGGGGCGCGGAGGACCTACGAGCAGTACTTC
CASSPRPQGARRTYEQYF
>TRBV5-1|TRBJ2-7|.|15|.
TGCGCCAGCAGCTTGTTAGGGGGGGATTCCTACGAGCAGTACTTC
CASSLLGGDSYEQYF
>TRBV19|TRBJ2-1|.|15|TRBD1
TGTGCCAGTAGCGTCGACAGGGGCCGGGTGAATGAGCAGTTCTTC
CASSVDRGRVNEQFF
>TRBV11-2|TRBJ2-1|.|11|.
TGTGCCAGCAGCTTTGAGGGTGAGCAGTTCTTC
CASSFEGEQFF
>TRBV29-1|TRBJ2-7|.|14|TRBD1
TGCAGCGTTTTATCGACAGGGGGTTCCTACGAGCAGTACTTC
CSVLSTGGSYEQYF
>TRBV5-1|TRBJ1-2|.|15|.
TGCGCCAGCAGCTTGGCGCAGGGATTTATCGATGGCTACACCTTC
CASSLAQGFIDGYTF
>TRBV10-3|TRBJ2-3|.|13|TRBD2
TGTGCCATCGGGGCGGGGGGCACAGATACGCAGTATTTT
CAIGAGGTDTQYF
>TRBV28|TRBJ1-3|.|22|TRBD1
TGTGCCAGCAGCGCCGGATACACCCTAGCGCCGGACAGGGGGTATTCTGGAAACACCATATATTTT
CASSAGYTLAPDRGYSGNTIYF
>TRBV11-2|TRBJ2-7|.|14|TRBD2
TGTGCCAGCAGCCCCGGGACTAGGACCTACGAGCAGTACTTC
CASSPGTRTYEQYF
>TRBV6-1|TRBJ2-7|.|12|.
TGTGCCAGCTCAGGCCCCCCCTACGAGCAGTACTTC
CASSGPPYEQYF
>TRBV5-5|TRBJ1-2|.|16|TRBD1
TGTGCCAGCAGCTTGGGCCGGACAGGGGTATTATATGGCTACACCTTC
CASSLGRTGVLYGYTF
>TRBV7-2|TRBJ1-6|.|15|.
TGTGCCAGCAGCTCCAACAGGGCTCGGAATTCACCCCTCCACTTT
CASSSNRARNSPLHF
>TRBV6-5|TRBJ1-2|.|13|TRBD1
TGTGCCAGCACCTCCGGGACAGGGTATGGCTACACCTTC
CASTSGTGYGYTF
>TRBV19|TRBJ1-5|.|15|.
TGTGCCAGTAGTTGGACACCCACAGTAAATCAGCCCCAGCATTTT
CASSWTPTVNQPQHF
>TRBV13|TRBJ1-2|.|18|TRBD1
TGTGCCAGCAGCCTACTCCGGGACAGGGGGATACAAAACTATGGCTACACCTTC
CASSLLRDRGIQNYGYTF
>TRBV2|TRBJ1-1|few|12|.
TGTGCCACCGGACAGAGGAACACTGAAGCTTTCTTT
CATGQRNTEAFF
>TRBV5-1|TRBJ2-7|.|13|.
TGCGCCAGTCACCGCCAGGGGGGCATCGAGCAGTACTTC
CASHRQGGIEQYF
>TRBV6-6|TRBJ1-1|.|13|.
TGTGCCGTGGAGGAGCCGCCTGACACTGAAGCTTTCTTT
CAVEEPPDTEAFF
>TRBV6-5|TRBJ1-1|.|15|.
TGTGCCAGCAGTTACTCCCTTCTAGCCAGCACTGAAGCTTTCTTT
CASSYSLLASTEAFF
>TRBV2|TRBJ2-6|.|22|TRBD1
TGTGCCAGCAGTGAAGAGGATCCCGGGTACGGGACAGGGTTCTCCGGGGCCAACGTCCTGACTTTC
CASSEEDPGYGTGFSGANVLTF
>TRBV7-2|TRBJ2-3|.|15|TRBD2
TGTGCCAGCAGCCCACTAGCGGGGTCTGGAGATACGCAGTATTTT
CASSPLAGSGDTQYF
>TRBV11-2|TRBJ2-3|.|14|.
TGTGCCAGCAGCTTAGGGGCTGTTGCAGATACGCAGTATTTT
CASSLGAVADTQYF
>TRBV5-6|TRBJ1-2|.|17|TRBD1
TGTGCCAGCAGCTTGTCGGGACAGGGCCCCTATAACTATGGCTACACCTTC
CASSLSGQGPYNYGYTF
>TRBV19|TRBJ2-5|once|13|.
TGTGCCAGTAGTCAAACTAGGGGGGAGACCCAGTACTTC
CASSQTRGETQYF
>TRBV5-1|TRBJ2-7|.|12|.
TGCGCCAGCAGTTTTACAGGGCCCGAGCAGTACTTC
CASSFTGPEQYF
>TRBV5-1|TRBJ1-1|many|16|.
TGCGCCAGCAGCTTGGGGACTCCTGGGGAGAACACTGAAGCTTTCTTT
CASSLGTPGENTEAFF
>TRBV5-1|TRBJ2-3|.|13|TRBD1
TGCGCCAGCAGCCGACAGGGAGCAGATACGCAGTATTTT
CASSRQGADTQYF
>TRBV10-3|TRBJ2-3|.|16|TRBD1
TGTGCCATCAGTGAGGTGGAGCGCACAGGGGGAGATACGCAGTATTTT
CAISEVERTGGDTQYF